This T cell receptor beta chain was obtained from a study of blood T cell repertoires in COVID-19. Individuals aged 18 to 89 years were recruited from around 22 US areas. The repertoire was sequenced with immunoSEQ multiplex PCR; TCRdb's copy has only in-frame clones and lacks some. The data contain 300,000 to 400,000 clones, roughly 87% of them singletons. The source material was PBMCs or T cells enriched from blood (not recorded which). This clonotype was sampled from a woman in her 30s who had recovered from COVID-19.

In DNA form, the CDR3 reads TGTGCCAGCAGCTTACCTGACAGCAACAATGAGCAGTTCTTC. This encodes CASSLPDSNNEQFF. The rearrangement joins TRBV11-2 to TRBJ2-1; D is perhaps TRBD1 (5 bases). The CDR3 is 14 residues long. V dropped 2 bases and J dropped 5 bases, with 10 bases sitting between them. Germline lookup yields CDR1 SGHAT and CDR2 FQNNGV. Filled out from reference TRBV11-2 and TRBJ2-1, the complete variable domain reads EAGVAQSPRYKIIEKRQSVAFWCNPISGHATLYWYQQILGQGPKLLIQFQNNGVVDDSQLPKDRFSAERLKGVDSTLKIQPAKLEDSAVYLCASSLPDSNNEQFFGPGTRLTVL.